This T cell receptor beta chain is from a study of shared clonotypes between healthy human individuals. Study details: Three plates each covered CD4 naive and memory; CD8 naive two, CD8 memory one.

Deep-level assay runs were performed. Each sorted subset replicate got 200 ng genomic DNA, 30,000 or so genomes. Produced via immunoSEQ multiplex PCR; TCRdb's table is partial and in-frame only. The sample comprises 2 million to 2.5 million clones, about 94% of which are singletons, and roughly 0.13% rests with the top ten. The junction had 3 bases not matched to a gene; V was cut back by 2 bases and J by 4 bases. Germline CDR1 GTSNPN, CDR2 SVGIG (reference sequence). The CDR3 loop spans 13 amino acids. Turning to this clone: Other DNA sequences in the same sample also yield this CDR3.

Sequences were obtained from naive CD4+ T cells sorted from blood. Noted subset: CD45RA+ positively selected. The gene calls are TRBV30 and TRBJ2-7, with TRBD1 identical over 9 bases. This clonotype was sampled from a man younger than 35 in good health. CDR3 sequence: CAWSPGTGYEQYF. The CDR3 region has the DNA TGTGCCTGGAGTCCTGGGACAGGGTACGAGCAGTACTTC.